This passage covers 29 T cell receptor beta chains from one sample sequenced in a study of early stage breast cancer tumors. Profiled with immunoSEQ multiplex PCR; TCRdb holds only in-frame clones, not every one. The sample yields about 28,000 clones, roughly 80% seen once. Material for sequencing was blood. These receptors were collected from a person aged 55 to 69 with breast cancer.

The chain couples TRBV28 to TRBJ1-2; D remains ambiguous. Germline loops: CDR1 MDHEN, CDR2 SYDVKM. The CDR3 spans 9 residues. With 7 bases removed from V and 9 bases from J, the gap between germline ends came to 6 bases. CDR3 coding DNA: TGTGCCAGCACCCCCAGCTACACCTTC. Encoded protein: CASTPSYTF.

This chain joins TRBV5-1 and TRBJ2-3; D is perhaps TRBD2 (6 bases). Germline V gene lookup returns CDR1 SGHRS and CDR2 YFSETQ. The germline V and J ends were trimmed by 2 bases and 5 bases, with 12 bases remaining between them. The CDR3 covers 14 residues. Written as DNA, the CDR3 is TGCGCCAGCAGCTTCCCGGGAGCCGGAGATACGCAGTATTTT. Residues: CASSFPGAGDTQYF.

The chain joins TRBV27 to TRBJ2-1, with D hard to call. Between the trimmed V and J ends, which lost 7 bases and 6 bases, there was a span of 16 bases. The germline V gene has CDR1 MNHEY and CDR2 SMNVEV (reference sequence). The CDR3 is 14 residues long. The CDR3, as DNA: TGTGCCAGCAACCTGGGTTGGCGGTCCAATGAGCAGTTCTTC. Translated: CASNLGWRSNEQFF.

Only a few counts were recorded for this clone. V gene TRBV6-5 combines with J gene TRBJ1-2; no definite D call. Germline V gene lookup returns CDR1 MNHEY and CDR2 SVGAGI. There are 11 residues in the CDR3. V shed 6 bases and J shed 4 bases, with 6 bases lying between them. The CDR3: CASRGGYGYTF. DNA for the CDR3: TGTGCCAGCAGAGGAGGCTATGGCTACACCTTC.

The rearrangement joins TRBV10-2 to TRBJ2-6; tentatively, D is TRBD1 (6 bases). This CDR3 comprises 14 residues. CDR1 is WSHSY and CDR2 is SAAADI in the germline V gene. Trimming stripped 6 bases from V and 0 bases from J, with 6 bases between. The CDR3 DNA is TGCGCCAGCAGGGACAGCTCTGGGGCCAACGTCCTGACTTTC. Protein: CASRDSSGANVLTF.

This clone has only one observation. The rearrangement joins TRBV5-5 to TRBJ1-2; perhaps TRBD1 as D (5 bases). Between the trimmed V and J ends, which lost 0 bases and 9 bases, there was a span of 15 bases. The CDR3 extends over 14 amino acids. CDR1 and CDR2 (germline): SGHKS, YYEKEE (reference sequence). Here the CDR3 reads CASSLEAGTQSYTF. The CDR3 nucleotides read TGTGCCAGCAGCTTGGAGGCCGGGACTCAAAGCTACACCTTC. The entire variable domain, with the rest obtained from reference TRBV5-5 and TRBJ1-2, is as follows: DAGVTQSPTHLIKTRGQQVTLRCSPISGHKSVSWYQQVLGQGPQFIFQYYEKEERGRGNFPDRFSARQFPNYSSELNVNALLLGDSALYLCASSLEAGTQSYTFGSGTRLTVV.

V usage is TRBV7-2 and J usage is TRBJ1-1; a weak D match, TRBD1 (6 bases). V gave up 5 bases and J gave up 0 bases, with 13 bases separating them. CDR1 is SGHTA, CDR2 FQGNSA, per germline. This CDR3 comprises 15 residues. CDR3 DNA: TGTGCCAGCAGCATCATGACAGGTATGAACACTGAAGCTTTCTTT. As protein: CASSIMTGMNTEAFF.

The chain combines TRBV6-5 with TRBJ2-7; the match to TRBD1 covers 7 bases. CDR1 and CDR2 from the germline V gene are MNHEY and SVGAGI. The CDR3 contains 14 residues. V shed 4 bases, J shed 2 bases, and the junction held 5 bases outside the gene matches. The CDR3 protein is CASSLTGQPYEQYF. The CDR3 DNA reads as TGTGCCAGCAGTTTGACGGGACAGCCCTACGAGCAGTACTTC.

The chain links TRBV19 to TRBJ2-1; 10 bases align to TRBD1. With V trimmed by 5 bases and J by 2 bases, 9 bases remained unmatched. This CDR3 has 17 residues. From germline, CDR1 is LNHDA and CDR2 SQIVND (reference sequence). CDR3 sequence: CASSLGQGSQPYNEQFF. The DNA of the CDR3 is TGTGCCAGTAGTCTGGGACAGGGGTCGCAACCCTACAATGAGCAGTTCTTC. The full variable domain, its missing parts supplied by reference TRBV19 and TRBJ2-1, is DGGITQSPKYLFRKEGQNVTLSCEQNLNHDAMYWYRQDPGQGLRLIYYSQIVNDFQKGDIAEGYSVSREKKESFPLTVTSAQKNPTAFYLCASSLGQGSQPYNEQFFGPGTRLTVL.

The rearrangement links TRBV6-1 to TRBJ1-1; tentatively, D is TRBD1 (6 bases). From germline, CDR1 is MNHNS and CDR2 SASEGT. Trimming took 5 bases from V and 5 from J, leaving 18 bases between them. CDR3 size: 15 residues. In nucleotides, the CDR3 is TGTGCCAGCAGTCCAGCACGGGGGGCGCGGACTGAAGCTTTCTTT. Translating gives CASSPARGARTEAFF.

This chain uses TRBV28 with TRBJ1-2, with D unclear. The ends were cut back, 3 bases at V and 4 bases at J, with 9 bases in the middle. The CDR3 sequence is 13 residues long. Germline lookup yields CDR1 MDHEN and CDR2 SYDVKM. The CDR3 nucleotides read TGTGCCAGCAGTTTTGGCAGAGGCTATGGCTACACCTTC. It translates to CASSFGRGYGYTF.

This chain connects TRBV5-1 to TRBJ1-2, with TRBD1 as a possible D gene (5 bases). The ends were cut back, 4 bases at V and 8 bases at J, with 18 bases in the middle. The CDR3 consists of 14 residues. The germline V gene encodes CDR1 SGHRS and CDR2 YFSETQ. CDR3 DNA sequence: TGCGCCAGCAGCCCCATAGACAGAAACGGGGGCTACACCTTC. Amino acids: CASSPIDRNGGYTF.

The chain employs TRBV18 and TRBJ2-1; 11 bases are shared with TRBD2. Germline CDR1 is KGHSH and CDR2 is LQKENI. This CDR3 is 17 amino acids long. Trimming at V came to 5 bases and at J to 6 bases, leaving 12 bases not matched to a gene. CDR3 protein: CASSLDIAGGNGNEQFF. The CDR3 nucleotides are TGTGCCAGCTCATTGGACATAGCGGGAGGGAATGGCAATGAGCAGTTCTTC.

The genes are TRBV14 and TRBJ2-7, with D possibly being TRBD1 (6 bases). CDR3 length equals 17 residues. Trimming pared 0 bases from V and 2 bases from J, leaving 17 bases between. Germline loops: CDR1 SGHDN, CDR2 FVKESK. The CDR3 is CASSQEGGMMATYEQYF. In DNA, the CDR3 is TGTGCCAGCAGCCAAGAAGGGGGAATGATGGCCACCTACGAGCAGTACTTC.

J is TRBJ2-1 and V is TRBV6-6; TRBD1 might be the D (6 bases). V was clipped by 4 bases and J by 5 bases, with 15 bases between them. Germline CDR1 is MNHNY and CDR2 is SVGAGI (reference sequence). The CDR3 runs 15 residues. CDR3 sequence: CASSSRDRYNNEQFF. The CDR3 DNA sequence: TGTGCCAGCAGTTCCCGCGACAGGTATAACAATGAGCAGTTCTTC.

This chain connects TRBV9 to TRBJ2-5, with 8 bases aligning to TRBD2. Germline V gene sequence: CDR1 SGDLS, CDR2 YYNGEE. J was trimmed by 4 bases and V by 3 bases; bases with no gene match: 8. This CDR3 is 15 amino acids long. In DNA, the CDR3 is TGTGCCAGCAGCGCAAGCAGCGGGAGAGGAGAGACCCAGTACTTC. Its protein product is CASSASSGRGETQYF. Complete variable domain (other parts from reference TRBV9 and TRBJ2-5): DSGVTQTPKHLITATGQRVTLRCSPRSGDLSVYWYQQSLDQGLQFLIQYYNGEERAKGNILERFSAQQFPDLHSELNLSSLELGDSALYFCASSASSGRGETQYFGPGTRLLVL.

V is TRBV6-6 and J is TRBJ2-3; 9 bases are a match to TRBD1. From germline, CDR1 is MNHNY and CDR2 SVGAGI (reference sequence). V shed 0 bases and J 6 bases; nucleotides not matched to a gene: 4. This CDR3 has 15 residues. For the CDR3, the DNA is TGTGCCAGCAGTTACTCGGGACAGGGCTGGGATACGCAGTATTTT. Residues: CASSYSGQGWDTQYF.

In its sample, this clone was seen a few times. The chain couples TRBV5-6 to TRBJ2-1; 10 bases fit TRBD2. Germline CDR1 is SGHDT and CDR2 is YYEEEE. V was pared by 0 bases and J by 5 bases, with 2 bases of the junction left unmatched. The CDR3 length is 15 residues. Here the CDR3 DNA reads TGTGCCAGCAGCTTGGTACTAGCGGGAAACAATGAGCAGTTCTTC. It translates to CASSLVLAGNNEQFF.

The gene calls are TRBV19 and TRBJ1-1, with D possibly matching TRBD1 (5 bases). The CDR3 spans 16 residues. Trimming removed 5 bases from V and 5 bases from J, with 21 bases in between. CDR1 and CDR2 (germline): LNHDA, SQIVND (reference sequence). CDR3 amino acids: CASSPFGAGERTEAFF. The CDR3, as DNA: TGTGCCAGTAGTCCTTTTGGGGCAGGAGAAAGGACTGAAGCTTTCTTT.

This chain links TRBV7-8 with TRBJ2-1; 7 nucleotides line up with TRBD2. The CDR3 length is 16 residues. V lost 3 bases to trimming and J lost 2 bases; unmatched junction nucleotides: 7. Looked up from germline, CDR1 is SGHVS and CDR2 is FQNEAQ. The CDR3, as DNA: TGTGCCAGCAGCTTCACTGGGGGGGGAACCTACAATGAGCAGTTCTTC. Residues: CASSFTGGGTYNEQFF.

J is TRBJ1-2 and V is TRBV5-6; 7 positions agree with TRBD1. CDR3 length: 13 amino acids. Trimming at V came to 5 bases and at J to 3 bases, leaving 4 bases not matched to a gene. Germline assignment: CDR1 SGHDT and CDR2 YYEEEE. In nucleotides, the CDR3 is TGTGCCAGCAGTTCCGGACAGGACTATGGCTACACCTTC. It is translated as CASSSGQDYGYTF.

This chain joins TRBV2 and TRBJ1-5, with D perhaps TRBD1 (6 bases). Germline assignment: CDR1 SNHLY and CDR2 FYNNEI. The germline V and J ends were trimmed by 6 bases and 6 bases, with 12 bases remaining between them. CDR3 size: 13 residues. CDR3 sequence (DNA): TGTGCCAGCAGCCCAGGACAGATTCAGCCCCAGCATTTT. Translating it yields CASSPGQIQPQHF.

The chain couples TRBV5-6 to TRBJ1-4; 7 bases line up with TRBD1. CDR1 SGHDT and CDR2 YYEEEE come from the germline V gene. J lost 1 base, V lost 0 bases, and 6 bases had no gene match. This CDR3 is built from 17 residues. CDR3: CASSLAAGGLTNEKLFF. CDR3 nucleotides: TGTGCCAGCAGCTTGGCGGCAGGGGGACTAACTAATGAAAAACTGTTTTTT.

This clone was recorded only once. The V call is TRBV6-6, the J call TRBJ2-7, with 10 bases matching TRBD2. Germline values: CDR1 MNHNY, CDR2 SVGAGI (reference sequence). The CDR3 runs 15 residues. With V trimmed by 0 bases and J by 2 bases, 1 base remained unmatched. CDR3 protein: CASSYSLAGAYEQYF. CDR3 nucleotides: TGTGCCAGCAGTTACTCGCTAGCGGGAGCCTACGAGCAGTACTTC.

The rearrangement links TRBV7-2 to TRBJ2-7, with TRBD2 as a possible D gene (5 bases). V lost 3 bases and J 3 bases, leaving 15 bases between the germline ends. CDR3 size: 15 residues. CDR1 is SGHTA, CDR2 FQGNSA, per germline. The CDR3 bases are TGTGCCAGCAGCTTGTTTGAGGGAGCTAGCTACGAGCAGTACTTC. Encoded protein: CASSLFEGASYEQYF.

This chain uses TRBV19 with TRBJ1-3; no definite D call. CDR1 is LNHDA, CDR2 SQIVND, per germline (reference sequence). The CDR3 totals 15 residues. V shed 3 bases and J shed 1 base, with 10 bases lying between them. CDR3 DNA: TGTGCCAGTAGTATTTCGGAACTATCTGGAAACACCATATATTTT. Residues: CASSISELSGNTIYF.

V gene TRBV4-3 combines with J gene TRBJ2-7; 14 nucleotides match TRBD2. Losses at the gene ends were 3 bases for V and 1 base for J; bases not matched to a gene: 8. The CDR3 consists of 18 residues. Germline loops: CDR1 LGHNA, CDR2 YSLEER. The chain's CDR3 is CASSHWGTSGSSSYEQYF. The CDR3 region has the DNA TGCGCCAGCAGCCATTGGGGGACTAGCGGGAGTTCTTCCTACGAGCAGTACTTC.

The chain uses TRBV4-3 and TRBJ1-5; D unresolved. This CDR3 contains 16 residues. V was pared by 0 bases and J by 5 bases, with 14 bases between. Per germline, CDR1 LGHNA and CDR2 YSLEER. DNA of the CDR3: TGCGCCAGCAGCCAAGATTTCGGGTTTTGGGATCAGCCCCAGCATTTT. Its translation: CASSQDFGFWDQPQHF.

The rearrangement links TRBV30 to TRBJ1-5; D may be TRBD1 (6 bases). V lost 2 bases to trimming and J lost 2 bases, with 13 bases between them. This CDR3 spans 15 amino acids. CDR1 and CDR2 from the germline V gene are GTSNPN and SVGIG (reference sequence). Here the CDR3 DNA reads TGTGCCTGGAGTATACAGGGAAGGGGCAATCAGCCCCAGCATTTT. Its translation is CAWSIQGRGNQPQHF.